This TCR beta chain was observed in a study of control samples from healthy donors and cancer patients (dated by TCRdb to the early 2020s). Library preparation was by the immunoSEQ multiplex PCR assay. The clones in this table, taken by TCRdb from immuneACCESS, are in-frame only. Not every clone is retained; where verified, under half of the shortfall comes from an unresolved V gene, and the cause of the rest is unknown. The sample contains about 140,000 clones, about 91% of them found a single time. 3.2% of the sample is in the top ten clones. Deletion took 1 base off V and 3 bases off J, with a span of 13 bases between the germline ends. The germline V gene supplies CDR1 SGHNT and CDR2 YENEEA. The cysteine opens and the phenylalanine closes a CDR3 of 15 amino acids. Only CDR3 DNA is held: 45 bases, read in frame from base 1. Notes on this clone: What this receptor recognizes is not known. No clone much larger than this one lies a single base away; base qualities are absent.

This TCR came from a man younger than 40 in good health. The V gene is TRBV11-3 and the J gene is TRBJ2-7; perhaps TRBD1 is the D gene, with 5 bases matching. Sequencing was performed on blood. The CDR3 in this case is CASSLAAGPLYEQYF. The nucleotides read TGTGCCAGCAGCTTAGCCGCAGGGCCCCTCTACGAGCAGTACTTC. Extended through the reference TRBV11-3 and TRBJ2-7 proteins, this CDR3 yields the full variable domain: EAGVVQSPRYKIIEKKQPVAFWCNPISGHNTLYWYLQNLGQGPELLIRYENEEAVDDSQLPKDRFSAERLKGVDSTLKIQPAELGDSAVYLCASSLAAGPLYEQYFGPGTRLTVT.